What follows describes a single TCR beta chain. This clone showed up just once. Its antigen remains unidentified. Within one base of it there is no much larger clone, and no base qualities were kept. TCRbeta CDR3 regions were amplified from genomic DNA using the immunoSEQ Assay, a bias-controlled multiplex PCR. In the source study's methods: Within the assay, amplification of reference gene primers was used to estimate how many nucleated cells each sample contained. Sequence reads were collapsed and filtered to measure the absolute abundance of every unique TCRbeta CDR3 rearrangement. For each sample, productive Simpson clonality was calculated as the square root of Simpson's diversity index over productive rearrangements. In its TCRdb copy, this immuneACCESS table keeps in-frame sequences only and misses some clones. Where compared with another copy, unresolved V genes explain less than half of these, and the others have no known cause. V and J calls and clone size are given by that table; D and trimming were obtained from the DNA. This sample has under 250,000 clones in its table, and about 93% of those were observed once. More than 0.7% of the sample belongs to the ten largest clones.

This sample was taken from a study of blood T cell repertoires in COVID-19 (dated by TCRdb to the early 2020s). Background on the whole study: Samples from collaborators originated in the United States, Italy and Spain and spanned both the acute and convalescent phases of COVID-19. The material from the prospective study consisted of cDNA or gDNA derived from T cells, B-cell-depleted T cells, or PBMCs. Deeply sampled blood TCRbeta repertoires from subjects exposed to, actively infected with, or recovered from COVID-19 were included in the dataset. The repertoires were made available in a free public database intended to serve as a resource for research on the immune response to SARS-CoV-2. The samples were drawn from two sources: the first 160 participants of the ongoing ImmuneRACE study, and 1,000 to 1,500 subjects contributed by 6 global collaborators. Sample metadata almost always included a de-identified subject ID, COVID-19 status, age in years and sex. Where available, HLA class I and class II types were taken from metadata supplied by the sample provider and were not determined by assay-based typing. Results the study describes overall, beyond this receptor: The quantity of clinical and demographic metadata differed by source and by participant and was supplied without curation.

In Seattle, one collaborating source enrolled patients while the infection was active and tracked those patients longitudinally over the course of disease. Each collaborating institution followed its own protocols to collect whole blood in K2EDTA tubes. For TCRbeta analysis, collaborators shipped samples as frozen whole blood, isolated PBMCs, or DNA extracted from either of those sample types. Trimming costs V 1 base and J 7 bases, and their ends lie 8 bases apart. From the cysteine through the phenylalanine, the CDR3 covers 13 amino acids. Only CDR3 DNA remains: 39 bases, in frame from the first base. The germline V gene supplies CDR1 KGHSH and CDR2 LQKENI.

The receptor's source is a man in his fifties or sixties with COVID-19, enrolled during active disease. The chain couples TRBV18 to TRBJ2-1, and perhaps TRBD1 as D gene, on 6 matching bases. Sequencing was done on a sample of peripheral blood. For the CDR3, the sequence is CASSPQQGNEQFF. The nucleotide sequence is given as TGTGCCAGCTCACCACAACAGGGTAATGAGCAGTTCTTC.